The source of this T cell receptor beta chain is a study of cytomegalovirus exposure and HLA in healthy donors. Study background: There were about 86 million unique TCRs (from HLA-typed donors) in an early data release.

The CDR3 totals 14 residues. CDR1 is SGHRS and CDR2 is YFSETQ in the germline V gene. V lost 2 bases and J lost 5; bases outside the gene matches: 5. Findings and limits, study-wide: While the bulk of TCR sequences proved rare, some public TCRs turned up in many donors. For presence/absence analyses, sequencing depth was assumed to be roughly uniform across donors. Some V segments (TRBV6-2 and TRBV6-3 among them) were excluded as indistinguishable.

PCR primers comprised 60 Vbeta and 13 Jbeta primers. This table comes from immunoSEQ multiplex PCR, and its TCRdb copy is limited to in-frame clones, with some not included. Of 100,000 to 150,000 clones detected, just under 90% appear once; the ten largest clones hold roughly 5%. For this clone: Its specificity is unknown.

The source of this sequence is a woman under 40 in good health and CMV-seronegative. The chain joins TRBV5-1 to TRBJ2-5; TRBD2 agrees at 8 bases. Sequencing was performed on PBMCs. CDR3 protein: CASSFSGRYETQYF. The CDR3 DNA reads TGCGCCAGCAGCTTCAGCGGGAGATATGAGACCCAGTACTTC. The full variable domain, rest sourced from reference TRBV5-1 and TRBJ2-5, is KAGVTQTPRYLIKTRGQQVTLSCSPISGHRSVSWYQQTPGQGLQFLFEYFSETQRNKGNFPGRFSGRQFSNSRSEMNVSTLELGDSALYLCASSFSGRYETQYFGPGTRLLVL.